The present T cell receptor beta chain was sequenced within a study of T cell changes during pregnancy in multiple sclerosis. Some clones are missing from TCRdb's copy, which holds only in-frame ones; the method was immunoSEQ multiplex PCR. The table lists around 130,000 clones, 80% to 95% of them singletons. There are 14 residues in the CDR3. CDR1 and CDR2 (germline): GTSNPN, SVGIG (reference sequence). With 0 bases removed from V and 0 bases from J, the gap between germline ends came to 5 bases. The sequences come from peripheral blood, collected before pregnancy. This sequence originates from a female donor with multiple sclerosis, enrolled in a pregnancy study. This chain uses TRBV30 with TRBJ1-4; no firm D call. In nucleotides, the CDR3 is TGTGCCTGGAGTGTCGGGACAACTAATGAAAAACTGTTTTTT. Translating it yields CAWSVGTTNEKLFF.